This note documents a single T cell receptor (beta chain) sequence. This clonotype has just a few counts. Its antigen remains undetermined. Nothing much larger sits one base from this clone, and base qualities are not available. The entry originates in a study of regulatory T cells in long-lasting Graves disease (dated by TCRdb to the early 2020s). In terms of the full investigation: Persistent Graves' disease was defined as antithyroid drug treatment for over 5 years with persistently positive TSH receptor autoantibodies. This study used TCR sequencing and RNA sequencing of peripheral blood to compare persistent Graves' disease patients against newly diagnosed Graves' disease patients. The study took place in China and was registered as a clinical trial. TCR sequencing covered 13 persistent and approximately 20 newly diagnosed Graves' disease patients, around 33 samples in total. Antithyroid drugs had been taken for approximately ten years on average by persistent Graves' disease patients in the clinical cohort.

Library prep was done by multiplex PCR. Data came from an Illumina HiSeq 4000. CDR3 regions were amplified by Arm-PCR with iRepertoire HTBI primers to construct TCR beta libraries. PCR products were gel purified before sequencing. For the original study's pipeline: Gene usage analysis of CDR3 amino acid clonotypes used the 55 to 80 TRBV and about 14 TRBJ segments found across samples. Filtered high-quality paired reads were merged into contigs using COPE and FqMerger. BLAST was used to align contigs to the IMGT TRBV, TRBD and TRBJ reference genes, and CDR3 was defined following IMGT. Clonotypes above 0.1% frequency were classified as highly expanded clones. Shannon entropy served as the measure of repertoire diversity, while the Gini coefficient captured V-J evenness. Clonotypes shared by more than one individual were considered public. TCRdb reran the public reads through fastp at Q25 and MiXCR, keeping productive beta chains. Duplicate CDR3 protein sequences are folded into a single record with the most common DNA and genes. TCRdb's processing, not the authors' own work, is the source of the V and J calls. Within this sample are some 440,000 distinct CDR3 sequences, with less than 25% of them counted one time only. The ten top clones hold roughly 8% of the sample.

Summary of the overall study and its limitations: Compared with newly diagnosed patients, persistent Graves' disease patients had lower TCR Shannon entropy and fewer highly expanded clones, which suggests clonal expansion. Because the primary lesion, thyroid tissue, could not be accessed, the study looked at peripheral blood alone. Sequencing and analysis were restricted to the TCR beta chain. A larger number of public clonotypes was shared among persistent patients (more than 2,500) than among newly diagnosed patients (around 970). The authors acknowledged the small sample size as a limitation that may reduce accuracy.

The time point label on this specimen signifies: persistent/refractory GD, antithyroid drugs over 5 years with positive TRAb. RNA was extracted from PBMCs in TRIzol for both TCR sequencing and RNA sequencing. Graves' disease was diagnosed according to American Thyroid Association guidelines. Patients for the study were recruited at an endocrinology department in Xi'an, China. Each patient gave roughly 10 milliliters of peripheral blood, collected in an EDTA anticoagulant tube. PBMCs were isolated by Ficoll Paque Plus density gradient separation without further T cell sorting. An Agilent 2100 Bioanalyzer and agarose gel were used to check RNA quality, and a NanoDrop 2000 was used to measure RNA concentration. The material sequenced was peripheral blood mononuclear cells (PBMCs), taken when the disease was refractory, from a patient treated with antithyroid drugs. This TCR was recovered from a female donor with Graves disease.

The CDR3 reads CASSLGARGSKEQFF. The DNA sequence is as follows: TGTGCCAGCAGTTTAGGGGCCAGGGGGTCGAAAGAGCAGTTCTTC. The chain employs TRBV27 and TRBJ2-1; TRBD1 fits 7 bases in the junction. The germline V gene (reference sequence) provides CDR1 MNHEY and CDR2 SMNVEV. Trimming removed 2 bases from V and 10 bases from J; the gene matches leave 11 bases unexplained. The CDR3, cysteine through phenylalanine, is 15 amino acids long. Here the CDR3 DNA is all that survives: 45 bases in frame from base 1.